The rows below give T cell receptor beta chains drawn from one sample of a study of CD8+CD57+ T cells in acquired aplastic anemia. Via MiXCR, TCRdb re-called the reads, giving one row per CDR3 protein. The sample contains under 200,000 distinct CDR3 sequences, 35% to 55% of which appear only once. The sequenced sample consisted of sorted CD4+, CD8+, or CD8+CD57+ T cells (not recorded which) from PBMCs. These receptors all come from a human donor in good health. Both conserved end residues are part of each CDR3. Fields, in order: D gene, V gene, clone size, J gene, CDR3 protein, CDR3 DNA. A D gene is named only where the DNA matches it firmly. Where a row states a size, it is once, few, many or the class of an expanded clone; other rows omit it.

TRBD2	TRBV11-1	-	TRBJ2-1	CASSFPSGGRNYEQFF	TGTGCCAGCAGCTTCCCCTCGGGCGGGAGGAATTATGAGCAGTTCTTC
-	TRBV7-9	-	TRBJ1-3	CASSPESNTIYF	TGTGCCAGCAGTCCAGAATCGAACACCATATATTTT
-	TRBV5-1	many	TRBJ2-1	CASSLAGGIGNEQFF	TGCGCCAGCAGCTTGGCTGGCGGGATCGGGAATGAGCAGTTCTTC
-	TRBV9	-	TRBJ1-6	CASGVAARQHNSPLHF	TGTGCCAGCGGCGTAGCAGCGCGACAGCATAATTCACCCCTCCACTTT
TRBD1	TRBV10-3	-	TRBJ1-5	CASSSGGVKPQHF	TGTGCCAGCAGTTCAGGGGGCGTAAAGCCCCAGCATTTT
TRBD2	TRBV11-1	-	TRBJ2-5	CASSLMSSGRLQETQYF	TGTGCCAGCAGCTTAATGTCTAGCGGAAGATTGCAAGAGACCCAGTACTTC
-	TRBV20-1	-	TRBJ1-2	CSASGGNYGYTF	TGCAGTGCTAGTGGCGGAAACTATGGCTACACCTTC
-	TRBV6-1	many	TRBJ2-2	CASPNPSWRTGELFF	TGTGCCAGCCCCAACCCCTCTTGGCGCACCGGGGAGCTGTTTTTT
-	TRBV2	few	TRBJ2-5	CASSSLSDYQETQYF	TGTGCCAGCAGTTCCCTATCGGACTATCAAGAGACCCAGTACTTC
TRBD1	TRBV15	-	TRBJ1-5	CATRGQGVNQPQHF	TGTGCCACCAGAGGACAGGGGGTTAATCAGCCCCAGCATTTT
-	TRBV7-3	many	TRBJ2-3	CASSSGNPTDTQYF	TGTGCCAGCAGCTCAGGGAACCCCACAGATACGCAGTATTTT
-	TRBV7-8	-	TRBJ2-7	CAPTGRDEQYF	TGTGCCCCGACCGGCAGGGACGAGCAGTACTTC
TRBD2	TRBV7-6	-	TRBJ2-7	CASQGLAVEQYF	TGTGCCAGCCAGGGACTAGCGGTTGAGCAGTACTTC
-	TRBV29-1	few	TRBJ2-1	CSVRQDPYNEQFF	TGCAGCGTCCGACAGGATCCGTACAATGAGCAGTTCTTC
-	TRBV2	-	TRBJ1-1	CASSYRAGNTEAFF	TGTGCCAGCAGTTACAGGGCAGGGAACACTGAAGCTTTCTTT
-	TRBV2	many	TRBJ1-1	CASSVGGAKAEAFF	TGTGCCAGCAGTGTCGGAGGGGCGAAGGCTGAAGCTTTCTTT
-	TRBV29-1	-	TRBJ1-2	CSVRGEWYGYTF	TGCAGCGTTAGGGGGGAGTGGTATGGCTACACCTTC
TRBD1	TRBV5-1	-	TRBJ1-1	CASSFDRGLAFF	TGCGCCAGCAGCTTTGACAGGGGTCTAGCTTTCTTT
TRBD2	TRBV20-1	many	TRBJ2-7	CSASGWAGGSYEQYF	TGCAGTGCTAGTGGTTGGGCGGGGGGGTCTTACGAGCAGTACTTC
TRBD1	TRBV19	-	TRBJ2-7	CASRGTEIGEQYF	TGTGCCAGCAGGGGGACAGAAATCGGGGAGCAGTACTTC
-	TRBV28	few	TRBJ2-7	CASLRGGGSYEQYF	TGTGCCAGCCTTCGCGGAGGGGGGTCCTACGAGCAGTACTTC
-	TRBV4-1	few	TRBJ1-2	CASSQGPQALANYGYTF	TGCGCCAGCAGCCAAGGACCCCAGGCCCTGGCTAACTATGGCTACACCTTC
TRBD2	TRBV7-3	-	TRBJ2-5	CASSRVSGTSGGQETQYF	TGTGCCAGCAGCCGAGTAAGTGGGACTAGCGGGGGGCAAGAGACCCAGTACTTC
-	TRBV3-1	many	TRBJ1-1	CASSQLAEAFF	TGTGCCAGCAGCCAGCTCGCTGAAGCTTTCTTT
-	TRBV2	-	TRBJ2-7	CASSAPPIGGAAGEQYF	TGTGCCAGCAGTGCCCCCCCCATCGGTGGGGCCGCGGGCGAGCAGTACTTC
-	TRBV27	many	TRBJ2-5	CASSFEGLGTQYF	TGTGCCAGCAGTTTTGAGGGCCTGGGGACCCAGTACTTC
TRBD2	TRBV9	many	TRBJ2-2	CASSPGGNSGELFF	TGTGCCAGCTCCCCCGGGGGGAACTCCGGGGAGCTGTTTTTT
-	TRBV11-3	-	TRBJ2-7	CAGSLVGHEQYF	TGTGCCGGCAGCTTAGTGGGGCACGAGCAGTACTTC
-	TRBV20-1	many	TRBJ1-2	CSARDTGSPNYGYTF	TGCAGTGCTAGAGATACGGGGTCTCCTAACTATGGCTACACCTTC
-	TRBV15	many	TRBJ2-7	CATSRDPPWESYEQYF	TGTGCCACCAGCAGAGATCCCCCATGGGAGTCCTACGAGCAGTACTTC
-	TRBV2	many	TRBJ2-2	CASSEEGGYTGELFF	TGTGCCAGCAGTGAAGAGGGGGGATACACCGGGGAGCTGTTTTTT
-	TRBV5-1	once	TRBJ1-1	CASSLDPGPTNTEAFF	TGCGCCAGCAGCTTAGACCCGGGACCGACGAACACTGAAGCTTTCTTT
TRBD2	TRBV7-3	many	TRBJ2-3	CASSLGPSGGLDTQYF	TGTGCCAGCAGCTTAGGTCCTAGCGGGGGTTTGGATACGCAGTATTTT
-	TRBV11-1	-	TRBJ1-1	CASSLGMGGMNTEAFF	TGTGCCAGCAGCTTAGGGATGGGAGGCATGAACACTGAAGCTTTCTTT
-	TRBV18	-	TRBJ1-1	CASSLQGGGNTEAFF	TGTGCCAGCTCATTACAGGGTGGGGGGAACACTGAAGCTTTCTTT
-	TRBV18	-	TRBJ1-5	CASSPVPVGNQPQHF	TGTGCCAGCTCACCAGTACCCGTGGGCAATCAGCCCCAGCATTTT
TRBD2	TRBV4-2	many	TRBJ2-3	CASSKDSGGTDTQYF	TGTGCCAGCAGCAAGGATAGCGGGGGGACAGATACGCAGTATTTT
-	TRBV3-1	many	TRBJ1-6	CASNHGRQGNSPLHF	TGTGCCAGCAACCATGGGAGGCAGGGGAATTCACCCCTCCACTTT
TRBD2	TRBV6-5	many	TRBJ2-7	CASSYRTSGGYEQYF	TGTGCCAGCAGTTACCGGACTAGCGGGGGTTACGAGCAGTACTTC
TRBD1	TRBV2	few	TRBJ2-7	CASSDEGQGSSYEQYF	TGTGCCAGCAGTGACGAAGGACAGGGGAGCTCCTACGAGCAGTACTTC
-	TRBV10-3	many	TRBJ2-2	CAISDGGGTGELFF	TGTGCCATCAGTGATGGAGGGGGGACCGGGGAGCTGTTTTTT
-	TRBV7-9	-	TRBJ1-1	CASSLGRSLIEAFF	TGTGCCAGCAGCTTGGGCAGGAGCCTTATTGAAGCTTTCTTT
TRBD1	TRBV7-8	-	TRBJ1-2	CASSLGTGDGYTF	TGTGCCAGCAGCCTAGGGACAGGGGATGGCTACACCTTC
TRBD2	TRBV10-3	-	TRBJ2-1	CTSSESSAGGGNEQFF	TGTACCAGCAGTGAGTCGTCAGCGGGAGGGGGTAATGAGCAGTTCTTC
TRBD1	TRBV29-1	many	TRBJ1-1	CSVRQGNTEAFF	TGCAGCGTTAGACAGGGAAACACTGAAGCTTTCTTT
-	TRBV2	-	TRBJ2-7	CASSPQSSYEQYF	TGTGCCAGCAGCCCTCAGTCCTCCTACGAGCAGTACTTC
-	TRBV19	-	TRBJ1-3	CASSILPGDYSGNTIYF	TGTGCCAGTAGTATCTTGCCCGGGGATTACTCTGGAAACACCATATATTTT